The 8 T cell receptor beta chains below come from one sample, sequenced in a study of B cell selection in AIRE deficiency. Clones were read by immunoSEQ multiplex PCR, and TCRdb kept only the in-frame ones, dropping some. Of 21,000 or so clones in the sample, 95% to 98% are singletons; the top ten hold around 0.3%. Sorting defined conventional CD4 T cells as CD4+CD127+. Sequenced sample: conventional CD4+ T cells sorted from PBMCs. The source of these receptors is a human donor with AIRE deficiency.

In nucleotides, the CDR3 is TGTGCCAGCAGCCCTAGGACTGACCTTGGGCCCCAGCATTTT. Translated: CASSPRTDLGPQHF. The V gene is TRBV7-9, the J gene TRBJ1-5; D not resolved. The CDR3 is 14 residues long. Germline CDR1 SEHNR, CDR2 FQNEAQ (reference sequence). V gave up 5 bases and J gave up 9 bases, with 17 bases separating them.

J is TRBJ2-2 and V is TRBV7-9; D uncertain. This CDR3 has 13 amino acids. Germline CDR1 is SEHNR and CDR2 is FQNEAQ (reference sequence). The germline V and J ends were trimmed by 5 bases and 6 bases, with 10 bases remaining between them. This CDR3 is CASSLGQAGELFF. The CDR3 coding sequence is TGTGCCAGCAGCCTAGGCCAAGCCGGGGAGCTGTTTTTT.

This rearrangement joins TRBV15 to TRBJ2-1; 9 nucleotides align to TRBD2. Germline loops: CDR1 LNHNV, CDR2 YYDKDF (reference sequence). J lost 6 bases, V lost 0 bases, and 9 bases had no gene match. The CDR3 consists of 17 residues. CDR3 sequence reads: CATSRDRGSGSFNEQFF. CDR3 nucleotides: TGTGCCACCAGCAGAGATAGAGGTAGCGGGAGTTTCAATGAGCAGTTCTTC.

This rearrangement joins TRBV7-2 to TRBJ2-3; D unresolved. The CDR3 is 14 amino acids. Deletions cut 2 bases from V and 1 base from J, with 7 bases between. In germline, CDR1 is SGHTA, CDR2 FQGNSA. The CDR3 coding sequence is TGTGCCAGCAGCTTATCCACCGGCACAGATACGCAGTATTTT. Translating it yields CASSLSTGTDTQYF.

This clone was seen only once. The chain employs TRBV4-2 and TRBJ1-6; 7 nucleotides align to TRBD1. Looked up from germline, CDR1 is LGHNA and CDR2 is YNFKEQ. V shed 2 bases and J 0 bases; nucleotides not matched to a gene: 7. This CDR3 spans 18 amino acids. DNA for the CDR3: TGTGCCAGCAGCCAAAGGGTCAGGGGGAGCTCCTATAATTCACCCCTCCACTTT. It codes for CASSQRVRGSSYNSPLHF.

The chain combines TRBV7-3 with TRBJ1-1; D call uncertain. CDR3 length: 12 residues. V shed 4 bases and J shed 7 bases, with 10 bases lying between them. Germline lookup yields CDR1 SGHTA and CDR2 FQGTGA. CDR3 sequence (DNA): TGTGCCAGCAGCTACTCGCGCTTTGAAGCTTTCTTT. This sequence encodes CASSYSRFEAFF.

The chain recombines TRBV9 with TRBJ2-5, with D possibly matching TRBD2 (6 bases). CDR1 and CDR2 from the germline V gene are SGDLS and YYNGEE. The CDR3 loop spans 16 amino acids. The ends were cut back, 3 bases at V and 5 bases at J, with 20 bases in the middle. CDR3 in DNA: TGTGCCAGCAGCGCGGGAATGGGACTCCTCGGGGAGACCCAGTACTTC. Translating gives CASSAGMGLLGETQYF.

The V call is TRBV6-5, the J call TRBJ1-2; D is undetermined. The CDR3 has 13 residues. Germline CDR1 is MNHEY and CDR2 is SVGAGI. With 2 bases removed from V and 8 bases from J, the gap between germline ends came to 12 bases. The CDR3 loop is CASSYDTYNGYTF. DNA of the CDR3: TGTGCCAGCAGTTACGACACCTACAACGGCTACACCTTC.